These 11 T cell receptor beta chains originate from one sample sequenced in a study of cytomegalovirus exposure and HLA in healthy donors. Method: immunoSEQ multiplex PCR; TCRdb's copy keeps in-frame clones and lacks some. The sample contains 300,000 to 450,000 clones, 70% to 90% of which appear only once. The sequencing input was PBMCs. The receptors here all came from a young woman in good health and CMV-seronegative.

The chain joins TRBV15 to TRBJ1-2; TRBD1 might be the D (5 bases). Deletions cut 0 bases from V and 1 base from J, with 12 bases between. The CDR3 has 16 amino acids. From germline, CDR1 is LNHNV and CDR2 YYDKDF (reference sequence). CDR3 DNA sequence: TGTGCCACCAGCAGAGATCCGACAGATTTTAACTATGGCTACACCTTC. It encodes CATSRDPTDFNYGYTF.

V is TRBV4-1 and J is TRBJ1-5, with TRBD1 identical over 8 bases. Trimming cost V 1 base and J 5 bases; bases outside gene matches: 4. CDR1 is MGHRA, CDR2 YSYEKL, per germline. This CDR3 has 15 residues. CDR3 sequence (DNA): TGCGCCAGCAGCCAAGGACAGGGGTCTCATCAGCCCCAGCATTTT. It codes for CASSQGQGSHQPQHF.

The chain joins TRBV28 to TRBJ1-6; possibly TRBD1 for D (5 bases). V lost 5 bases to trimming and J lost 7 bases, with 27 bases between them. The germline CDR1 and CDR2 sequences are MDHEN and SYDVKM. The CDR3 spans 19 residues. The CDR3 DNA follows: TGTGCCAGCAGTCCCCACCCCTCGGGACTCCGGAGAGAGAATTCACCCCTCCACTTT. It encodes CASSPHPSGLRRENSPLHF. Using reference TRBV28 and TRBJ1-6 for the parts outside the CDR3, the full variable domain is DVKVTQSSRYLVKRTGEKVFLECVQDMDHENMFWYRQDPGLGLRLIYFSYDVKMKEKGDIPEGYSVSREKKERFSLILESASTNQTSMYLCASSPHPSGLRRENSPLHFGNGTRLTVT.

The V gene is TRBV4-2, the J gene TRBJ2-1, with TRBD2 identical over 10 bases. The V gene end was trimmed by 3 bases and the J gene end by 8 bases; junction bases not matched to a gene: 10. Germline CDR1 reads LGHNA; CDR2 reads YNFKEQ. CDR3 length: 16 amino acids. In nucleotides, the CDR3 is TGTGCCAGCAGCCAGGGAAGCGGGGGGGCCCTGGATGAGCAGTTCTTC. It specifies CASSQGSGGALDEQFF.

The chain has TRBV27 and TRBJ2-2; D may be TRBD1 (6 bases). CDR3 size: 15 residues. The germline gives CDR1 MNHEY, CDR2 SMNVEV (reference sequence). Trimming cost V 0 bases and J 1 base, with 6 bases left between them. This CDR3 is CASSLSQGNTGELFF. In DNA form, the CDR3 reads TGTGCCAGCAGTTTATCACAGGGGAACACCGGGGAGCTGTTTTTT.

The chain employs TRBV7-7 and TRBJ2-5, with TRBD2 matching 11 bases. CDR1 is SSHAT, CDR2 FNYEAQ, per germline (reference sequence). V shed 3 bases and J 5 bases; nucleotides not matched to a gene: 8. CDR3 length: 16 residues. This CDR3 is CASSFIAGGLRETQYF. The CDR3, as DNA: TGTGCCAGCAGCTTTATAGCGGGGGGGCTGCGCGAGACCCAGTACTTC.

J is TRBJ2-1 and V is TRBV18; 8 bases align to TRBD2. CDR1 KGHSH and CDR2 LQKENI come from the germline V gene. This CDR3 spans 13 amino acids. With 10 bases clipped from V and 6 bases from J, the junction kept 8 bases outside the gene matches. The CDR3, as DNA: TGTGCCACCTCGGGACTAGTGGGCAATGAGCAGTTCTTC. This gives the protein CATSGLVGNEQFF.

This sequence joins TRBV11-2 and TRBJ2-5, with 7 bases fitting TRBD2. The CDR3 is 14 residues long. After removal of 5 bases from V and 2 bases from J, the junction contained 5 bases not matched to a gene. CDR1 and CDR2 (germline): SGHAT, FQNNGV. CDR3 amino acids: CASSRERGQETQYF. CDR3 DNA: TGTGCCAGCAGCCGGGAGCGGGGACAAGAGACCCAGTACTTC.

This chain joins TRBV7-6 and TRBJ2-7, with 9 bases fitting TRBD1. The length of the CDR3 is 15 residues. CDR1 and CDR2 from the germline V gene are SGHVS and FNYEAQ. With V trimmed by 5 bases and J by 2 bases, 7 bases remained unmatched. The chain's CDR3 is CASSAGTGYPYEQYF. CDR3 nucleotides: TGTGCCAGCAGCGCCGGGACAGGGTACCCCTACGAGCAGTACTTC.

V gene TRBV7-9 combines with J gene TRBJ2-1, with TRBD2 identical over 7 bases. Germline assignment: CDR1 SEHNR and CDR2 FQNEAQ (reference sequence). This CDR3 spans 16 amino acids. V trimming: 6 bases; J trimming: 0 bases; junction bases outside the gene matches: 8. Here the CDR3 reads CASRPWWDYSYNEQFF. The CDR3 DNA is TGTGCCAGCAGACCCTGGTGGGACTACTCCTACAATGAGCAGTTCTTC.

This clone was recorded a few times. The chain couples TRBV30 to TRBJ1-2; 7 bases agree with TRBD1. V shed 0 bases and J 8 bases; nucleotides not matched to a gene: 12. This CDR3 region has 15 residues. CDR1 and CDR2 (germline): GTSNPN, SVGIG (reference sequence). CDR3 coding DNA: TGTGCCTGGAGTGTAGTGGACAGGCCCATTTTGGGCTACACCTTC. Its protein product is CAWSVVDRPILGYTF.